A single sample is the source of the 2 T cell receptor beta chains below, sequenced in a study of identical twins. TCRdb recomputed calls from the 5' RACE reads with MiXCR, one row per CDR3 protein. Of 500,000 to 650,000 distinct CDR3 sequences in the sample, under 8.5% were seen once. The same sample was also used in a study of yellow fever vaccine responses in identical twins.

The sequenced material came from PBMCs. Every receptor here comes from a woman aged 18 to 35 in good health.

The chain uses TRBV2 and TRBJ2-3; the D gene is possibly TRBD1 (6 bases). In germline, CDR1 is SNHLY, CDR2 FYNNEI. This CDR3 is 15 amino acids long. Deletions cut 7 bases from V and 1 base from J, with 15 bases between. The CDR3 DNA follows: TGTGCCAGCAAACAGGGCTTGCTAGGCACAGATACGCAGTATTTT. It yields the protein CASKQGLLGTDTQYF.

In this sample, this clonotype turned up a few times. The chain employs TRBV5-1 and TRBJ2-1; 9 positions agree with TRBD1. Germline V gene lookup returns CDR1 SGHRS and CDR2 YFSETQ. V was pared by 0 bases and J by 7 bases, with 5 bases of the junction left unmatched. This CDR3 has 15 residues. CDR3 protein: CASSLGQGVGNEQFF. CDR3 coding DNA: TGCGCCAGCAGCTTGGGACAGGGGGTGGGGAATGAGCAGTTCTTC.